This is a list of T cell receptor beta chains from one sample in a study of control samples from healthy donors and cancer patients. Profiling relied on immunoSEQ multiplex PCR, and the TCRdb table lists in-frame clones only, not all of them. The repertoire holds about 100,000 clones, with about 85% as singletons. Sequencing used blood. These receptors were obtained from a man between 25 and 39 years old in good health. Each CDR3 is given with its conserved first and last residue. D genes are given only for firm matches. Clone size is given for some rows only: seen once, a few or many times, or a class if the clone is expanded.

V,J,size,D,length,CDR3,DNA
TRBV30,TRBJ1-3,-,-,15,CAWSVPSSSGNTIYF,TGTGCCTGGAGTGTCCCCAGCAGCTCTGGAAACACCATATATTTT
TRBV18,TRBJ2-6,once,TRBD1,21,CASSPGNGQGDPYSGANVLTF,TGTGCCAGCTCACCAGGCAACGGACAGGGGGATCCCTACTCTGGGGCCAACGTCCTGACTTTC
TRBV7-9,TRBJ1-1,few,-,13,CASSLDMNTEAFF,TGTGCCAGCAGCTTGGACATGAACACTGAAGCTTTCTTT
TRBV19,TRBJ1-1,-,TRBD1,14,CASSTGTGGTEAFF,TGTGCCAGTAGTACCGGGACAGGGGGCACTGAAGCTTTCTTT
TRBV2,TRBJ2-1,-,-,12,CARRGDFNEQFF,TGTGCCAGGAGGGGCGATTTCAATGAGCAGTTCTTC
TRBV11-3,TRBJ2-1,-,-,15,CASSHRASSYNEQFF,TGTGCCAGCAGCCATAGGGCAAGCTCCTACAATGAGCAGTTCTTC
TRBV5-3,TRBJ1-2,-,-,16,CARSLAPSRSNYGYTF,TGTGCCAGAAGCTTGGCACCGAGTCGGTCTAACTATGGCTACACCTTC
TRBV29-1,TRBJ1-4,few,-,13,CSVDRGRGEKLFF,TGCAGCGTTGATCGGGGGCGCGGTGAAAAACTGTTTTTT
TRBV4-2,TRBJ2-7,-,-,15,CASSQEASGSYEQYF,TGTGCCAGCAGCCAAGAAGCCAGTGGCTCCTACGAGCAGTACTTC
TRBV5-1,TRBJ2-7,-,-,14,CASSFTGLNYEQYF,TGCGCCAGCAGCTTTACCGGGCTCAACTACGAGCAGTACTTC
TRBV6-2/TRBV6-3,TRBJ2-4,-,-,16,CASSIRQPGSKNIQYF,TGTGCCAGCAGTATACGACAGCCGGGTAGCAAAAACATTCAGTACTTC
TRBV7-9,TRBJ2-5,-,-,14,CASSLMGGLGTQYF,TGTGCCAGCAGCCTAATGGGGGGCTTGGGGACCCAGTACTTC
TRBV9,TRBJ2-3,-,-,17,CASSVGGGAGGTDTQYF,TGTGCCAGCAGCGTAGGAGGGGGGGCCGGAGGCACAGATACGCAGTATTTT
TRBV4-1,TRBJ1-5,few,-,14,CASSQEGRNQPQHF,TGCGCCAGCAGCCAAGAGGGGCGGAATCAGCCCCAGCATTTT
TRBV6-6,TRBJ1-4,-,-,17,CASSRGPGGGPNEKLFF,TGTGCCAGCAGTCGAGGCCCGGGGGGAGGGCCTAATGAAAAACTGTTTTTT
TRBV28,TRBJ1-1,-,-,11,CASRENTEAFF,TGTGCCAGCCGCGAGAACACTGAAGCTTTCTTT
TRBV28,TRBJ1-5,-,-,13,CASSLDDNQPQHF,TGTGCCAGCAGTTTAGACGACAATCAGCCCCAGCATTTT
TRBV19,TRBJ2-2,-,-,12,CASRVTSGELFF,TGTGCCAGTAGGGTGACTAGCGGGGAGCTGTTTTTT
TRBV7-3,TRBJ2-1,-,TRBD2,16,CASSRPGTSGSNEQFF,TGTGCCAGCAGCCGACCCGGGACTAGCGGGTCAAATGAGCAGTTCTTC
TRBV14,TRBJ2-5,once,-,14,CASSQGTARETQYF,TGTGCCAGCAGCCAAGGGACAGCCAGGGAGACCCAGTACTTC
TRBV4-2,TRBJ2-7,-,TRBD2,16,CASSQATSGGYYEQYF,TGTGCCAGCAGCCAGGCAACTAGCGGGGGTTACTACGAGCAGTACTTC
TRBV19,TRBJ2-1,-,TRBD2,17,CASSTFYLAGGHNEQFF,TGTGCCAGTAGTACGTTCTATCTAGCGGGAGGACACAATGAGCAGTTCTTC
TRBV14,TRBJ2-7,-,-,16,CASSQAFGGQGFEQYF,TGTGCCAGCAGCCAAGCCTTTGGTGGTCAAGGATTCGAGCAGTACTTC
TRBV7-3,TRBJ2-2,-,-,16,CASSFVGGTNTGELFF,TGTGCCAGCAGTTTCGTAGGGGGGACGAACACCGGGGAGCTGTTTTTT
TRBV7-9,TRBJ1-2,-,TRBD1,15,CASSLDRGANYGYTF,TGTGCCAGCAGCTTAGACAGGGGAGCTAACTATGGCTACACCTTC
TRBV6-6,TRBJ1-2,-,-,13,CASREGGNYGYTF,TGTGCCAGCAGAGAAGGGGGTAACTATGGCTACACCTTC
TRBV6-5,TRBJ2-7,-,TRBD1,14,CASSIRDREGEQYF,TGTGCCAGCAGTATCAGGGACAGGGAAGGCGAGCAGTACTTC